The source of this T cell receptor (beta chain) is a study of control samples from healthy donors and cancer patients. Assay used: immunoSEQ multiplex PCR; TCRdb lists only in-frame clones, some missing. Of 25,000 or so clones in the sample, over 75% were seen once. The material sequenced was PBMCs. The sequence derives from a woman aged 55-70 years with head and neck cancer.

This CDR3 reads CSAPKQETQYF. DNA for the CDR3: TGCAGTGCTCCAAAACAAGAGACCCAGTACTTC. The chain couples TRBV20-1 to TRBJ2-5, with no clear D. This CDR3 spans 11 amino acids. Germline V lookup: CDR1 DFQATT, CDR2 SNEGSKA (reference sequence). V lost 5 bases and J lost 2, with 6 bases in between.